The rows below give T cell receptor beta chains drawn from one sample of a study of shared T cell receptors in the human thymus. Data came from immunoSEQ multiplex PCR; TCRdb stores just in-frame clones and leaves some out. The sample lists about 730,000 clones, 80% to 90% occurring once. This sample was shared with a second study, whose subject was human thymus T cells.

Specimen: thymocytes. The receptors here all came from a girl under three years old with a congenital heart defect. The CDR3 runs from the conserved cysteine through the conserved F or W. D genes are given only for firm matches. The size field is filled for only some rows; it gives once, few, many or a size class.

j_call	clone_size	d_call	v_call	cdr3_aa	cdr3_nt
TRBJ1-5	NA	NA	TRBV7-9	CASSSLEDSSAQHF	TGTGCCAGCAGCTCACTCGAAGACAGCTCGGCCCAGCATTTT
TRBJ2-1	NA	TRBD2	TRBV4-3	CASSQVPVASGSSYNEQFF	TGCGCCAGCAGCCAAGTCCCAGTGGCGAGCGGGAGCTCCTACAATGAGCAGTTCTTC
TRBJ1-3	NA	NA	TRBV5-5	CASLSGNTIYF	TGTGCCAGCCTCTCTGGAAACACCATATATTTT
TRBJ1-1	NA	NA	TRBV5-5	CASSLCLSEAFF	TGTGCCAGCAGCTTGTGCCTATCTGAAGCTTTCTTT
TRBJ2-3	NA	TRBD1	TRBV29-1	CSVAPGTGSTDTQYF	TGCAGCGTTGCCCCCGGGACAGGGAGCACAGATACGCAGTATTTT
TRBJ1-5	once	TRBD1	TRBV6-6	CASSYPTGIDNQPQHF	TGTGCCAGCAGTTACCCGACAGGGATTGATAATCAGCCCCAGCATTTT
TRBJ1-2	NA	NA	TRBV25-1	CASSRRDTGTYGYTF	TGTGCCAGCAGTAGAAGGGATACAGGGACCTATGGCTACACCTTC
TRBJ1-1	NA	NA	TRBV9	CASSAGRRDRNTEAFF	TGTGCCAGCAGCGCGGGGAGGAGGGACCGGAACACTGAAGCTTTCTTT
TRBJ2-7	NA	TRBD2	TRBV6-5	CASSYSLRPAGAEQYF	TGTGCCAGCAGTTACTCGCTGCGGCCCGCGGGAGCCGAGCAGTACTTC
TRBJ2-7	NA	NA	TRBV5-6	CASSSTLLPYEQYF	TGTGCCAGCAGCTCGACTCTTCTTCCCTACGAGCAGTACTTC
TRBJ1-1	NA	NA	TRBV13	CASSFNPRVGTEAFF	TGTGCCAGCAGCTTTAACCCCAGGGTGGGCACTGAAGCTTTCTTT
TRBJ2-1	NA	NA	TRBV5-4	CASSFYPVYNEQFF	TGTGCCAGCAGCTTCTATCCCGTCTACAATGAGCAGTTCTTC
TRBJ2-3	once	NA	TRBV5-6	CASSSRYTDTQYF	TGTGCCAGCAGCTCGAGGTACACAGATACGCAGTATTTT
TRBJ2-1	once	TRBD1	TRBV2	CASTSLGDRGYNEQFF	TGTGCCAGCACCTCCCTAGGGGACAGGGGATACAATGAGCAGTTCTTC
TRBJ1-6	NA	NA	TRBV6-5	CASRRRGSPLHF	TGTGCCAGCAGACGAAGGGGTTCACCCCTCCACTTT
TRBJ2-3	NA	TRBD1	TRBV29-1	CSVTGQITDTQYF	TGCAGCGTGACGGGACAGATCACAGATACGCAGTATTTT
TRBJ2-7	NA	TRBD1	TRBV4-1	CASSHPGTGYEQYF	TGCGCCAGCAGCCACCCTGGGACAGGCTACGAGCAGTACTTC
TRBJ1-5	NA	TRBD1	TRBV4-2	CASSQWTGSYSNQPQHF	TGTGCCAGCAGCCAATGGACAGGCTCATATAGCAATCAGCCCCAGCATTTT
TRBJ1-5	NA	NA	TRBV6-1	CASSLRGMSNQPQHF	TGTGCCAGCAGTCTCAGGGGAATGAGCAATCAGCCCCAGCATTTT
TRBJ1-3	NA	NA	TRBV2	CASRGGGGNTIYF	TGTGCCAGCAGGGGGGGAGGTGGAAACACCATATATTTT
TRBJ2-5	NA	TRBD2	TRBV18	CASSPGLAGGKQETQYF	TGTGCCAGCTCACCAGGACTAGCGGGGGGGAAACAAGAGACCCAGTACTTC
TRBJ1-6	few	NA	TRBV14	CASSQDLQGGSPLHF	TGTGCCAGCAGCCAAGATCTACAGGGCGGCTCACCCCTCCACTTT
TRBJ2-2	NA	NA	TRBV4-2	CASSQRETGRRSGELFF	TGTGCCAGCAGCCAGCGTGAGACAGGGAGGCGATCCGGGGAGCTGTTTTTT
TRBJ1-5	NA	NA	TRBV28	CASSFLERASNQPQHF	TGTGCCAGCAGTTTCTTGGAGAGGGCAAGCAATCAGCCCCAGCATTTT
TRBJ1-2	NA	NA	TRBV10-3	CAISVDRPSYGYTF	TGTGCCATCAGTGTTGACAGGCCCTCCTATGGCTACACCTTC
TRBJ2-1	NA	TRBD1	TRBV27	CASSQSPGTGDNEQFF	TGTGCCAGCAGCCAATCTCCCGGGACAGGGGACAATGAGCAGTTCTTC
TRBJ2-1	NA	NA	TRBV7-9	CASSSSRGNGDEQFF	TGTGCCAGCAGCTCGTCCAGGGGTAATGGTGATGAGCAGTTCTTC
TRBJ1-1	NA	NA	TRBV5-6	CASSLFMVRENTEAFF	TGTGCCAGCAGCTTGTTTATGGTTCGGGAGAACACTGAAGCTTTCTTT